These 2 T cell receptor beta chains share one sample of origin, sequenced in a study of blood T cells in healthy people across ages. A sample-barcoded 5' primer and a J-beta primer mix were used in a second PCR of about 7 to 12 cycles. Using its own MiXCR run on the 5' RACE reads, TCRdb lists one record per CDR3 protein. The sample includes approximately 730,000 distinct CDR3 sequences, roughly 45% of them seen just once. The specimen sequenced was blood. The source of these receptors is an older woman in good health.

This clonotype has a handful of counts. The gene calls are TRBV6-1 and TRBJ2-5; 7 bases fit TRBD1. The DNA end lines up better with TRBJ2-7; the J call may be wrong. Germline CDR1 is MNHNS and CDR2 is SASEGT. The CDR3 runs 14 residues. The CDR3 loop reads CASIVGGAWAEQYF. The CDR3 nucleotides are TGTGCCAGCATAGTAGGGGGCGCGTGGGCCGAGCAGTACTTC.

This chain joins TRBV10-3 and TRBJ2-3; 9 bases align to TRBD1. The junction had 3 bases not matched to a gene; V was cut back by 3 bases and J by 2 bases. The CDR3 is made up of 15 amino acids. Germline V gene data show CDR1 as ENHRY and CDR2 as SYGVKD. In DNA, the CDR3 is TGTGCCATCAGTGAAGGACAGGGGTTCACAGATACGCAGTATTTT. This sequence encodes CAISEGQGFTDTQYF.